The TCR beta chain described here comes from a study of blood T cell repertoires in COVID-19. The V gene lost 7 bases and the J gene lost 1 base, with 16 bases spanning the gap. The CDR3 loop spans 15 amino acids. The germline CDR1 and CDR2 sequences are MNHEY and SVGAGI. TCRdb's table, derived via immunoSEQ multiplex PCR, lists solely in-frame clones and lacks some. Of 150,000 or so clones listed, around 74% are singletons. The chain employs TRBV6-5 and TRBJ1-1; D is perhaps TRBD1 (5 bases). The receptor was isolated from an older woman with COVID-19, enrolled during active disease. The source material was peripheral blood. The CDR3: CASMGGGYENTEAFF. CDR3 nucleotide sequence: TGTGCCAGCATGGGGGGTGGCTACGAGAACACTGAAGCTTTCTTT.